These T cell receptor beta chains were read from a single sample in a study of blood T cell repertoires in COVID-19. Only in-frame clones appear in the TCRdb table, and some are missing; sequencing was by immunoSEQ multiplex PCR. Among some 300,000 clones listed, 89% were seen once. Specimen: PBMCs or T cells enriched from blood (not recorded which). The source of these receptors is a middle-aged woman who had recovered from COVID-19. Each CDR3 is given with its conserved first and last residue. Fields, in order: V gene, D gene, clone size, J gene, CDR3 DNA, CDR3 protein. The D gene is left open where the match is weak. Expanded clones are given a class, and other clones once, few, many or no size at all.

v_call: TRBV7-2
d_call: .
clone_size: .
j_call: TRBJ1-1
cdr3_nt: TGTGCCAGCAGCTTCGCAGGAGGGATGGACACTGAAGCTTTCTTT
cdr3_aa: CASSFAGGMDTEAFF

v_call: TRBV27
d_call: TRBD1
clone_size: .
j_call: TRBJ1-6
cdr3_nt: TGTGCCAGCAGACTAGCCGGGACAGCTAGGTCGGTACCCCTCCACTTT
cdr3_aa: CASRLAGTARSVPLHF

v_call: TRBV28
d_call: .
clone_size: .
j_call: TRBJ2-2
cdr3_nt: TGTGCCAGCAGTTTTCGGACCGGGGAGCTGTTTTTT
cdr3_aa: CASSFRTGELFF

v_call: TRBV4-2
d_call: TRBD2
clone_size: .
j_call: TRBJ2-7
cdr3_nt: TGTGCCAGCAGCCAAGATCCCGCGAGCGGGAGGGACAACGAGCAGTACTTC
cdr3_aa: CASSQDPASGRDNEQYF

v_call: TRBV7-2
d_call: .
clone_size: .
j_call: TRBJ1-6
cdr3_nt: TGTGCCAGCAGTTCAACCTACAGGTTTAATTCACCCCTCCACTTT
cdr3_aa: CASSSTYRFNSPLHF

v_call: TRBV4-3
d_call: .
clone_size: .
j_call: TRBJ1-6
cdr3_nt: TGCGCCAGCAGCCAGGTTGACAGGCAATCGGGCCTCCACTTT
cdr3_aa: CASSQVDRQSGLHF

v_call: TRBV27
d_call: TRBD2
clone_size: .
j_call: TRBJ2-2
cdr3_nt: TGTGCCAGCAGCCAGTACACCGGGACTAGCGGGAGGGGGGAGCTGTTTTTT
cdr3_aa: CASSQYTGTSGRGELFF

v_call: TRBV9
d_call: .
clone_size: .
j_call: TRBJ2-3
cdr3_nt: TGTGCCAGCAGCGTTGGGAGCCACGATACGCAGTATTTT
cdr3_aa: CASSVGSHDTQYF

v_call: TRBV9
d_call: TRBD2
clone_size: .
j_call: TRBJ2-2
cdr3_nt: TGTGCCAGCAGCCGAGCGGGGCAGAACACCGGGGAGCTGTTTTTT
cdr3_aa: CASSRAGQNTGELFF

v_call: TRBV12-3/TRBV12-4
d_call: .
clone_size: .
j_call: TRBJ2-7
cdr3_nt: TGTGCCAGCAGTTTTCCCCCAGAGCAGTACTTC
cdr3_aa: CASSFPPEQYF

v_call: TRBV7-2
d_call: .
clone_size: .
j_call: TRBJ2-7
cdr3_nt: TGTGCCAGCAGCTTAGAAGCGGTTACCTACGAGCAGTACTTC
cdr3_aa: CASSLEAVTYEQYF

v_call: TRBV2
d_call: .
clone_size: .
j_call: TRBJ1-5
cdr3_nt: TGTGCCAGCAGTGTTACTAGAACAAGGAGCAATCAGCCCCAGCATTTT
cdr3_aa: CASSVTRTRSNQPQHF

v_call: TRBV7-3
d_call: TRBD2
clone_size: .
j_call: TRBJ2-3
cdr3_nt: TGTGCCAGCAGCTTAAATAGCGGGGGGGCCGCAGATACGCAGTATTTT
cdr3_aa: CASSLNSGGAADTQYF

v_call: TRBV7-8
d_call: .
clone_size: .
j_call: TRBJ1-4
cdr3_nt: TGTGCCAGCAGCTTAGTTTTTAGGGGTGAAAAACTGTTTTTT
cdr3_aa: CASSLVFRGEKLFF

v_call: TRBV5-1
d_call: TRBD2
clone_size: .
j_call: TRBJ2-5
cdr3_nt: TGCGCCAGCAGCTCAGGGACTAGATTCGTGACCCAGTACTTC
cdr3_aa: CASSSGTRFVTQYF

v_call: TRBV18
d_call: .
clone_size: .
j_call: TRBJ1-6
cdr3_nt: TGTGCCAGCTCAATCGACAGTTATAATTCACCCCTCCACTTT
cdr3_aa: CASSIDSYNSPLHF

v_call: TRBV9
d_call: .
clone_size: .
j_call: TRBJ2-7
cdr3_nt: TGTGCCAGCAGCGTAGAGAGTGGCTACGAGCAGTACTTC
cdr3_aa: CASSVESGYEQYF

v_call: TRBV6-5
d_call: .
clone_size: .
j_call: TRBJ2-3
cdr3_nt: TGTGCCAGCAGAGCTAGCGCGCGCACAGATACGCAGTATTTT
cdr3_aa: CASRASARTDTQYF

v_call: TRBV12-3/TRBV12-4
d_call: .
clone_size: .
j_call: TRBJ1-6
cdr3_nt: TGTGCTTCTAGGGAGAGAAATAATTCACCCCTCCACTTT
cdr3_aa: CASRERNNSPLHF

v_call: TRBV24-1
d_call: .
clone_size: .
j_call: TRBJ1-2
cdr3_nt: TGTGCCACCAGTGACCAGCGACAGGCTTATGGCTACACCTTC
cdr3_aa: CATSDQRQAYGYTF

v_call: TRBV5-8
d_call: TRBD1
clone_size: .
j_call: TRBJ1-5
cdr3_nt: TGTGCCAGCAGCCCAGGACAGGCCTCACCCCAGCATTTT
cdr3_aa: CASSPGQASPQHF

v_call: TRBV19
d_call: .
clone_size: .
j_call: TRBJ1-2
cdr3_nt: TGTGCCAGTAGTATAGAGTTCCGGGGTTTAAACTATGGCTACACCTTC
cdr3_aa: CASSIEFRGLNYGYTF

v_call: TRBV18
d_call: .
clone_size: once
j_call: TRBJ1-5
cdr3_nt: TGTGCCAGCTCACAGACAGGAGGACAGCCCCAGCATTTT
cdr3_aa: CASSQTGGQPQHF

v_call: TRBV3-1/TRBV3-2
d_call: TRBD2
clone_size: .
j_call: TRBJ2-3
cdr3_nt: TGTGCCAGCGGGAGCGGGGGGGCTGATACGCAGTATTTT
cdr3_aa: CASGSGGADTQYF

v_call: TRBV3-1/TRBV3-2
d_call: TRBD2
clone_size: .
j_call: TRBJ2-4
cdr3_nt: TGTGCCAGCAGCCAAGTAGGTCGGGAGGCCATTCAGTACTTC
cdr3_aa: CASSQVGREAIQYF

v_call: TRBV27
d_call: .
clone_size: .
j_call: TRBJ2-1
cdr3_nt: TGTGCCAGCAGTTTATCGGCAGGGGTGGATGAGCAGTTCTTC
cdr3_aa: CASSLSAGVDEQFF

v_call: TRBV18
d_call: TRBD1
clone_size: .
j_call: TRBJ1-6
cdr3_nt: TGTGCCAGCTCGCGGGACAGCTTGAATTCACCCCTCCACTTT
cdr3_aa: CASSRDSLNSPLHF